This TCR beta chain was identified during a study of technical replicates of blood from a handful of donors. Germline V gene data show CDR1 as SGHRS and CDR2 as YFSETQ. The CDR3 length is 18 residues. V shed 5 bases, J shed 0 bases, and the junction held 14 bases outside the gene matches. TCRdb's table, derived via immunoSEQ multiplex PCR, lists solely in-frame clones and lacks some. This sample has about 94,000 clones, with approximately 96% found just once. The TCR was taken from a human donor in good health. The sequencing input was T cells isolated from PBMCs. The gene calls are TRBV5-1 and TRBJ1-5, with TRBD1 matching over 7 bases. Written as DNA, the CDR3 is TGCGCCAGCAGTCCTGGAGGGGGCAGGTTTAATAGCAATCAGCCCCAGCATTTT. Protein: CASSPGGGRFNSNQPQHF. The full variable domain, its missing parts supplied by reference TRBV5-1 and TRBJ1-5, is KAGVTQTPRYLIKTRGQQVTLSCSPISGHRSVSWYQQTPGQGLQFLFEYFSETQRNKGNFPGRFSGRQFSNSRSEMNVSTLELGDSALYLCASSPGGGRFNSNQPQHFGDGTRLSIL.